This T cell receptor (beta chain) was found in a study of beta chain features in type 1 diabetes. This clone was observed a handful of times. No antigen is known for it. Each donor gave one heparinised blood draw averaging around 120 mL. Notes on the study in general: No resolution was reached here on whether HLA type influences TCRB rearrangement. Moderate but significant shortening of TCRB CDR3s was recorded in all four CD4+ subsets from Type 1 diabetes patients.

The V end lost 4 bases, the J end lost 1 base, and 10 bases lay between the germline ends. The CDR3 length is 14 residues. Germline loops: CDR1 MDHEN, CDR2 SYDVKM. Of the isolated RNA, all was reverse transcribed, and so the sequenced material was expressed TCRB transcripts. The average read count of naive, central memory and regulatory T cell samples was about 3.57 million. The table came from immunoSEQ multiplex PCR; TCRdb's copy has only in-frame clones and leaves some out. The sample lists 150,000 to 190,000 clones; approximately 12% were seen once. The J gene is TRBJ1-1, the V gene TRBV28; D perhaps matches TRBD1 (5 bases). The origin of this receptor is a man in his late teens or twenties in good health. Sequences were obtained from central memory CD4+ T cells from blood. CDR3 DNA sequence: TGTGCCAGCAGTTCTTTTCAGGGGAACACTGAAGCTTTCTTT. Residues: CASSSFQGNTEAFF. Looking up the rest from reference TRBV28 and TRBJ1-1 gives the full variable domain: DVKVTQSSRYLVKRTGEKVFLECVQDMDHENMFWYRQDPGLGLRLIYFSYDVKMKEKGDIPEGYSVSREKKERFSLILESASTNQTSMYLCASSSFQGNTEAFFGQGTRLTVV.